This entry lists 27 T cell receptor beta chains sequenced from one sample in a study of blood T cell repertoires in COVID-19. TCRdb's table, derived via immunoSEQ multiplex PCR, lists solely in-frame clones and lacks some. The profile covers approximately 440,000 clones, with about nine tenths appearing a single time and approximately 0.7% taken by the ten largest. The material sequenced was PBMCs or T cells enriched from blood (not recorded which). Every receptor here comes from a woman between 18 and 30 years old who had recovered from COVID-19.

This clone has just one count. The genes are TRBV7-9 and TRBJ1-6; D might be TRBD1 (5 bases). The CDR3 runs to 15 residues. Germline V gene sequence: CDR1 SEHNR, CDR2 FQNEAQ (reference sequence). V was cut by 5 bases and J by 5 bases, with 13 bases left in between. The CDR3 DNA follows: TGTGCCAGCAGCCCGGGGGGTTTTAATAATTCACCCCTCCACTTT. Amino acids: CASSPGGFNNSPLHF.

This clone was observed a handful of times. DNA for the CDR3: TGTGCCAGCAGCCCCAGGGGGCAAGATCCCTATGGCTACACCTTC. This translates into CASSPRGQDPYGYTF. This chain links TRBV7-2 with TRBJ1-2; 8 bases match TRBD1. CDR1 is SGHTA and CDR2 is FQGNSA in the germline V gene. CDR3 length: 15 amino acids. Trimming cost V 5 bases and J 4 bases; bases outside gene matches: 9.

The CDR3 coding sequence is TGCGCCAGCAGCAGGCGGGGATTTCAAGAGACCCAGTACTTC. It codes for CASSRRGFQETQYF. V gene TRBV5-1 combines with J gene TRBJ2-5; possibly TRBD2 for D (6 bases). There are 14 residues in the CDR3. Looked up from germline, CDR1 is SGHRS and CDR2 is YFSETQ. The V end was cut by 4 bases, the J end by 2 bases, with 12 bases between.

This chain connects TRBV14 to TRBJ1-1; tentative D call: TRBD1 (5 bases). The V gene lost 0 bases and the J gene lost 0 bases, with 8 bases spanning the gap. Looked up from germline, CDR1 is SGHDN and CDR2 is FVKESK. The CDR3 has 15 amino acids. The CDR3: CASSQEPGMNTEAFF. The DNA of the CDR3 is TGTGCCAGCAGCCAAGAGCCAGGGATGAACACTGAAGCTTTCTTT.

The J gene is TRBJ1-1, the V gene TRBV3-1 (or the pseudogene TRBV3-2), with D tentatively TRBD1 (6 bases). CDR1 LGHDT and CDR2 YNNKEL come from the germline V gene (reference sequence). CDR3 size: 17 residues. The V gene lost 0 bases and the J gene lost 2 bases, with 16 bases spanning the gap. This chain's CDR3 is CASSQDPFEQGNTEAFF. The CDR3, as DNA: TGTGCCAGCAGCCAAGATCCGTTTGAACAGGGTAACACTGAAGCTTTCTTT.

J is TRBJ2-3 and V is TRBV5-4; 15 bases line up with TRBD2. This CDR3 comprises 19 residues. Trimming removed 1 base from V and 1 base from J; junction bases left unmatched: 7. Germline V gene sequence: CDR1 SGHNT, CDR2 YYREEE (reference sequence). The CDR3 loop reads CASSLKGLAGGQGTDTQYF. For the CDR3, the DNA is TGTGCCAGCAGCTTGAAAGGACTAGCGGGGGGGCAAGGCACAGATACGCAGTATTTT. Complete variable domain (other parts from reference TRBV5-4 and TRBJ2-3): ETGVTQSPTHLIKTRGQQVTLRCSSQSGHNTVSWYQQALGQGPQFIFQYYREEENGRGNFPPRFSGLQFPNYSSELNVNALELDDSALYLCASSLKGLAGGQGTDTQYFGPGTRLTVL.

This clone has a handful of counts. CDR3 in amino acids: CAWSPWTGRGYTF. Here the CDR3 DNA reads TGTGCCTGGAGTCCATGGACAGGGCGAGGCTACACCTTC. This chain uses TRBV30 with TRBJ1-2, with 8 bases aligning to TRBD1. This CDR3 region has 13 residues. The ends lost 2 bases at V and 8 bases at J; junction bases unmatched: 7. Germline CDR1 and CDR2: GTSNPN and SVGIG (reference sequence).

The CDR3 DNA sequence: TGTGCCAGTAGTAGGTCTAGCGGGAGCCAAGAGACCCAGTACTTC. This codes for CASSRSSGSQETQYF. The V gene is TRBV19, the J gene TRBJ2-5; TRBD2 matches 10 bases. This CDR3 is built from 15 residues. Germline V gives CDR1 LNHDA, CDR2 SQIVND (reference sequence). After removal of 4 bases from V and 1 base from J, the junction contained 3 bases not matched to a gene.

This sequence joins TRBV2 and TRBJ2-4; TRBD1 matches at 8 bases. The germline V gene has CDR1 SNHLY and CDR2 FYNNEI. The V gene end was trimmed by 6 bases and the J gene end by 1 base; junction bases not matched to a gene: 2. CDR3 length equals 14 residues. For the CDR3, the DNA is TGTGCCAGCAGCTGGACAGGGGCCAAAAACATTCAGTACTTC. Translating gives CASSWTGAKNIQYF.

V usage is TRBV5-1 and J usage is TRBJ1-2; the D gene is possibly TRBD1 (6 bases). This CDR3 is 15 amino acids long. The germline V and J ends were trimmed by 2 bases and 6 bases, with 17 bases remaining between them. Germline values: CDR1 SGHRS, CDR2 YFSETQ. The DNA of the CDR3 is TGCGCCAGCAGCTTATCAGGGGCCGGGGGGGATGGCTACACCTTC. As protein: CASSLSGAGGDGYTF.

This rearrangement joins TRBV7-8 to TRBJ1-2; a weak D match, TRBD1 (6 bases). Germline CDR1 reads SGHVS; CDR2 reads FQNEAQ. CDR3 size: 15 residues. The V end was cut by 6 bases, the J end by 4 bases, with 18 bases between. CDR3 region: CASSQGGDGTYGYTF. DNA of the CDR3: TGTGCCAGCAGTCAAGGGGGGGACGGGACCTATGGCTACACCTTC.

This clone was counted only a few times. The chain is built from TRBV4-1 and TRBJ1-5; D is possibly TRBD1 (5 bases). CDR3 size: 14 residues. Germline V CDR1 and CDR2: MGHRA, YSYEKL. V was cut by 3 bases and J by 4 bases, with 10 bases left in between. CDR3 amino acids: CASSHPGGNQPQHF. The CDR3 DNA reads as TGCGCCAGCAGCCACCCCGGGGGAAATCAGCCCCAGCATTTT.

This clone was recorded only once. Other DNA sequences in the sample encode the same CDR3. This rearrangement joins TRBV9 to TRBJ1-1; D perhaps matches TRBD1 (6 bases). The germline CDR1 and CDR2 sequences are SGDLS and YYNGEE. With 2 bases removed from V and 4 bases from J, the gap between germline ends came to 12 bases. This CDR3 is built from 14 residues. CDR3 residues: CASSVGGGGTEAFF. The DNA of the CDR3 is TGTGCCAGCAGCGTGGGCGGGGGCGGCACTGAAGCTTTCTTT.

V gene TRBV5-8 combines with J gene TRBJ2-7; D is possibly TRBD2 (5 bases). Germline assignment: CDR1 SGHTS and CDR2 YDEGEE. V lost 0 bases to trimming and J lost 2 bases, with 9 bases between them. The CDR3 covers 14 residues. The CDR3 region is CASSLGGPPYEQYF. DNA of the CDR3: TGTGCCAGCAGCTTGGGAGGGCCCCCCTACGAGCAGTACTTC.

The CDR3 DNA sequence: TGTGCCAGCAGCTCGGACAGGGGGTGGGGAACTGAAGCTTTCTTT. Translating gives CASSSDRGWGTEAFF. The chain combines TRBV7-2 with TRBJ1-1, with 10 positions matching TRBD1. J was trimmed by 5 bases and V by 4 bases; bases with no gene match: 7. Germline V gene sequence: CDR1 SGHTA, CDR2 FQGNSA. CDR3 size: 15 residues.

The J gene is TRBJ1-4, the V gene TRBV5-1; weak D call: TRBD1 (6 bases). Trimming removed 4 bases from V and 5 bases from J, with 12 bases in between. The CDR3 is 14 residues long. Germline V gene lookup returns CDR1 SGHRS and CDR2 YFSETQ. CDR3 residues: CASSVTTGNEKLFF. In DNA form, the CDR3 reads TGCGCCAGCAGCGTAACAACAGGGAATGAAAAACTGTTTTTT.

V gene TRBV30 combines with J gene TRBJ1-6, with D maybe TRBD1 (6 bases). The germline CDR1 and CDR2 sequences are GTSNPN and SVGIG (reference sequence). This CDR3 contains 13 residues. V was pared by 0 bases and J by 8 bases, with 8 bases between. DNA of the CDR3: TGTGCCTGGAGTGTCGAGGGGGATTCACCCCTCCACTTT. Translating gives CAWSVEGDSPLHF.

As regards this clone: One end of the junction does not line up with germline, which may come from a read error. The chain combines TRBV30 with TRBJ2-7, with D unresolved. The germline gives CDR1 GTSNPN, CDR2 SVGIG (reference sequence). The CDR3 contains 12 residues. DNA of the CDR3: TGTGCCTGGAGTGCCGCTGTTGGGCAGGCCACATTC. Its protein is CAWSAAVGQATF.

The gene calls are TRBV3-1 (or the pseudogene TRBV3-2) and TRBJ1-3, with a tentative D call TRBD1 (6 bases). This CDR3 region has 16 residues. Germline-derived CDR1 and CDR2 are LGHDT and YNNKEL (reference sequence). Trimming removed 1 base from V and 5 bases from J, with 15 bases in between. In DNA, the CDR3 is TGTGCCAGCAGCCAAGGTTTCCGGGACATTAGAAACACCATATATTTT. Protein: CASSQGFRDIRNTIYF.

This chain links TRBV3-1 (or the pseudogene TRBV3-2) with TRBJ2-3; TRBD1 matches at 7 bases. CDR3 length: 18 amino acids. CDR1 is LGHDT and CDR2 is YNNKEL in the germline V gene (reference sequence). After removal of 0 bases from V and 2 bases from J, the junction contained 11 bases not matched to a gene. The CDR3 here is CASSQDRGQFRDTDTQYF. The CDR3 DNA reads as TGTGCCAGCAGCCAAGATCGGGGACAGTTTAGGGACACAGATACGCAGTATTTT.

CDR3: CASSLREWTGELFF. For the CDR3, the DNA is TGTGCCAGCAGTTTAAGGGAGTGGACCGGGGAGCTGTTTTTT. The chain combines TRBV27 with TRBJ2-2; possible D gene TRBD2, 5 bases. Trimming removed 2 bases from V and 5 bases from J, with 9 bases in between. CDR1 MNHEY and CDR2 SMNVEV come from the germline V gene (reference sequence). The CDR3 has 14 amino acids.

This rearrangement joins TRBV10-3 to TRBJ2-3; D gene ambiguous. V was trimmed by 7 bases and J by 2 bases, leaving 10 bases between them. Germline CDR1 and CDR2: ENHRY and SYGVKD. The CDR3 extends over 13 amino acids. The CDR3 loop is CAIKPVYTDTQYF. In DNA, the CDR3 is TGTGCCATCAAGCCGGTATACACAGATACGCAGTATTTT.

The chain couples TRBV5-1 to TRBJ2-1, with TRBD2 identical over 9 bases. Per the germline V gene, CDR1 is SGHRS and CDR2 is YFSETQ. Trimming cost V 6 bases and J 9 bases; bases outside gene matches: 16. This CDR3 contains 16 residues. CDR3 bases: TGCGCCAGCATGCTTGAGGGTAGGGGACTAGCCGTTGAGCAGTTCTTC. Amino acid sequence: CASMLEGRGLAVEQFF.

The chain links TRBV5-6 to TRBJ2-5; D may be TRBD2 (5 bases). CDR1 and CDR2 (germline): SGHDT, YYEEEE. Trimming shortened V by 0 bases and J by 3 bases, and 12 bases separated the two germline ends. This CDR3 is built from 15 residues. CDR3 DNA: TGTGCCAGCAGCTTGGTGGGGAGAGAGAAAGAGACCCAGTACTTC. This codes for CASSLVGREKETQYF. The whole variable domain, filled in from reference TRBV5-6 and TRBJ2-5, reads DAGVTQSPTHLIKTRGQQVTLRCSPKSGHDTVSWYQQALGQGPQFIFQYYEEEERQRGNFPDRFSGHQFPNYSSELNVNALLLGDSALYLCASSLVGREKETQYFGPGTRLLVL.

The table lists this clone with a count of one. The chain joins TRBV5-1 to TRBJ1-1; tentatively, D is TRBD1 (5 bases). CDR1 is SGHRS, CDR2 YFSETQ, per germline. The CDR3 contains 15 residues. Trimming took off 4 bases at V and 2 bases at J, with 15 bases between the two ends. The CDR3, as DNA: TGCGCCAGCAGCCCGGGAGTGACAGTAAACACTGAAGCTTTCTTT. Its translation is CASSPGVTVNTEAFF.

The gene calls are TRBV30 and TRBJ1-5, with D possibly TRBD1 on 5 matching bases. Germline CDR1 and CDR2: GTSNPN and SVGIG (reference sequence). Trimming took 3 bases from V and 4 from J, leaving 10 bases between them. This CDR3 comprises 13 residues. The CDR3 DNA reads TGTGCCTGGAGCGCTCCAGGGAATCAGCCCCAGCATTTT. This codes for CAWSAPGNQPQHF.

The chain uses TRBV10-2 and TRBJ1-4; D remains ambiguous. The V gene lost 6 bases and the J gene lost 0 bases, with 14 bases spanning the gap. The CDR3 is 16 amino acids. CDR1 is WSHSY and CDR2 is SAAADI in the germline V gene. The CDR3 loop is CASSSTITSTNEKLFF. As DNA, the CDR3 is TGCGCCAGCAGCTCAACAATCACCTCAACTAATGAAAAACTGTTTTTT.